The clone carrying this T cell receptor (beta chain) was detected only a few times. The antigen is unknown. These data are taken from a study of yellow fever vaccine responses in identical twins. Overall study results and limits: Each twin's T cell response to the vaccine was reported to look partly convergent and partly personalized.

This CDR3 spans 15 amino acids. V lost 6 bases, J lost 4 bases, and 19 bases lay in between. Germline V gene lookup returns CDR1 DFQATT and CDR2 SNEGSKA (reference sequence). TCRdb called the RT-PCR reads again in MiXCR, with one record for every CDR3 protein. The table lists about 18,000 distinct CDR3 sequences, approximately 63% of them singletons. The chain recombines TRBV20-1 with TRBJ1-5, with D unclear. Sequencing used T cells from blood (PBMCs), unsorted or a sorted subset (not recorded which), obtained before or after yellow fever vaccination (not recorded which). This TCR derives from a woman aged 18-29 years who received the yellow fever vaccine. The CDR3 is CSAPLSTAQNQPQHF. CDR3 DNA: TGCAGTGCCCCCTTATCGACGGCCCAGAATCAGCCCCAGCATTTT.